A selection of T cell receptor beta chains follows, all from one sample in a study of PD-L1 blockade in urothelial cancer. Method: immunoSEQ multiplex PCR; TCRdb's copy keeps in-frame clones and lacks some. The sample consists of roughly 63,000 clones, roughly 80% of them appearing once. The sequences come from PBMCs, collected around atezolizumab (anti-PD-L1) treatment. The receptor source for this set is a man between 65 and 85 years old with urothelial cancer. CDR3s include the opening cysteine and the closing phenylalanine or tryptophan. A D gene is named only where the DNA matches it firmly. The size field is filled for only some rows; it gives once, few, many or a size class.

D: TRBD1; V: TRBV19; size: .; J: TRBJ2-7; CDR3: CASSSDRGSAYEQYF; DNA: TGTGCCAGTAGCTCCGACAGGGGGTCGGCCTACGAGCAGTACTTC
D: .; V: TRBV5-4; size: .; J: TRBJ1-1; CDR3: CASSLGQGMNTEAFF; DNA: TGTGCCAGCAGCCTTGGGCAGGGCATGAACACTGAAGCTTTCTTT
D: .; V: TRBV6-7; size: .; J: TRBJ2-1; CDR3: CASRITGEEEQFF; DNA: TGTGCCAGCAGGATCACAGGGGAGGAGGAGCAGTTCTTC
D: .; V: TRBV18; size: .; J: TRBJ1-5; CDR3: CASSPLAGIDGSNQPQHF; DNA: TGTGCCAGCTCCCCTTTAGCTGGAATTGATGGAAGCAATCAGCCCCAGCATTTT
D: .; V: TRBV7-2; size: .; J: TRBJ1-2; CDR3: CASSLASSGGRGYTF; DNA: TGTGCCAGCAGCTTAGCCAGTAGCGGGGGTCGGGGCTACACCTTC
D: .; V: TRBV15; size: .; J: TRBJ1-3; CDR3: CATSRGRVAGNTIYF; DNA: TGTGCCACCAGCAGGGGCAGGGTAGCTGGAAACACCATATATTTT
D: TRBD2; V: TRBV19; size: .; J: TRBJ2-1; CDR3: CASSPPSGGRGREQFF; DNA: TGTGCCAGTAGTCCGCCTTCGGGCGGGAGAGGCCGAGAGCAGTTCTTC
D: .; V: TRBV10-3; size: .; J: TRBJ2-7; CDR3: CAISSGPVSEQYF; DNA: TGTGCCATCAGTAGCGGTCCCGTATCGGAGCAGTACTTC
D: TRBD1; V: TRBV5-6; size: few; J: TRBJ1-2; CDR3: CASSLTRTGIINGYTF; DNA: TGTGCCAGCAGCTTGACCCGGACAGGGATAATCAATGGCTACACCTTC
D: .; V: TRBV6-1; size: .; J: TRBJ2-1; CDR3: CASRGVIGGPNEQFF; DNA: TGTGCCAGCAGGGGGGTTATAGGAGGGCCTAATGAGCAGTTCTTC
D: TRBD1; V: TRBV27; size: .; J: TRBJ1-4; CDR3: CASSSQGASSIFNEKLFF; DNA: TGTGCCAGCAGTTCACAGGGGGCCTCTTCCATTTTTAATGAAAAACTGTTTTTT
D: TRBD1; V: TRBV5-5; size: .; J: TRBJ2-7; CDR3: CASSFQGTASYEQYF; DNA: TGTGCCAGCAGCTTCCAAGGGACAGCCTCCTACGAGCAGTACTTC
D: .; V: TRBV6-5; size: .; J: TRBJ2-5; CDR3: CASSSGQEETQYF; DNA: TGTGCCAGCAGCTCGGGACAAGAAGAGACCCAGTACTTC
D: .; V: TRBV6-5; size: .; J: TRBJ1-6; CDR3: CASKRTVNSPLHF; DNA: TGTGCCAGCAAAAGGACAGTAAATTCACCCCTCCACTTT
D: TRBD2; V: TRBV2; size: .; J: TRBJ2-1; CDR3: CASATSGREGTNEQFF; DNA: TGTGCCAGCGCCACTAGCGGGCGGGAGGGAACCAATGAGCAGTTCTTC
D: TRBD1; V: TRBV25-1; size: .; J: TRBJ1-4; CDR3: CASKGTANEKLFF; DNA: TGTGCCAGCAAAGGGACAGCTAATGAAAAACTGTTTTTT
D: TRBD1; V: TRBV5-1; size: .; J: TRBJ2-1; CDR3: CASSRPTGINEQFF; DNA: TGCGCCAGCAGCCGCCCGACAGGGATCAATGAGCAGTTCTTC
D: .; V: TRBV7-2; size: .; J: TRBJ2-3; CDR3: CASSLEKVAGDF; DNA: TGTGCCAGCAGCTTAGAAAAGGTGGCAGGGGATTTT
D: TRBD2; V: TRBV7-3; size: .; J: TRBJ2-7; CDR3: CASSSGGGTIGEQYF; DNA: TGTGCCAGCAGCTCTGGCGGGGGTACGATCGGGGAGCAGTACTTC
D: TRBD2; V: TRBV13; size: .; J: TRBJ2-7; CDR3: CASSFSGTAYEQYF; DNA: TGTGCCAGCAGCTTTAGCGGGACGGCTTACGAGCAGTACTTC
D: .; V: TRBV7-9; size: few; J: TRBJ2-4; CDR3: CASSAQGNIQYF; DNA: TGTGCCAGCAGCGCCCAGGGGAACATTCAGTACTTC
D: TRBD1; V: TRBV6-6; size: .; J: TRBJ2-5; CDR3: CASSQGVGETQYF; DNA: TGTGCCAGCAGTCAGGGGGTTGGAGAGACCCAGTACTTC
D: .; V: TRBV18; size: .; J: TRBJ2-7; CDR3: CASSPDSQGEQYF; DNA: TGTGCCAGCTCACCAGATTCCCAGGGAGAGCAGTACTTC
D: TRBD2; V: TRBV6-1; size: .; J: TRBJ2-5; CDR3: CASTPWRGGGETQYF; DNA: TGTGCCAGCACCCCGTGGCGGGGGGGCGGAGAGACCCAGTACTTC
D: .; V: TRBV6-1; size: .; J: TRBJ2-7; CDR3: CASSEGPNRHYEQYF; DNA: TGTGCCAGCAGTGAGGGGCCCAACAGGCACTACGAGCAGTACTTC
D: TRBD1; V: TRBV5-1; size: .; J: TRBJ1-5; CDR3: CASSLRPTGQGNQPQHF; DNA: TGCGCCAGCAGCCTACGTCCCACTGGACAGGGGAACCAGCCCCAGCATTTT
D: .; V: TRBV11-1; size: .; J: TRBJ2-6; CDR3: CASSLEAPYSGANVLTF; DNA: TGTGCCAGCAGCTTAGAAGCCCCGTACTCTGGGGCCAACGTCCTGACTTTC
D: TRBD2; V: TRBV5-5; size: .; J: TRBJ2-3; CDR3: CASSSRGSGGTDTQYF; DNA: TGTGCCAGCAGCTCCCGGGGTAGCGGGGGCACAGATACGCAGTATTTT
D: TRBD1; V: TRBV25-1; size: .; J: TRBJ2-1; CDR3: CASSVVGLGQGPGNEQFF; DNA: TGTGCCAGCAGTGTGGTGGGACTGGGACAGGGGCCGGGCAATGAGCAGTTCTTC
D: .; V: TRBV19; size: .; J: TRBJ2-7; CDR3: CASSMSGGSSYEQYF; DNA: TGTGCCAGTAGTATGAGTGGAGGGAGCTCCTACGAGCAGTACTTC
D: TRBD2; V: TRBV18; size: .; J: TRBJ2-4; CDR3: CASSSPTSGGNIQYF; DNA: TGTGCCAGCTCCTCTCCGACTAGCGGGGGGAACATTCAGTACTTC
D: .; V: TRBV5-4; size: few; J: TRBJ2-1; CDR3: CASNDRSYNEQFF; DNA: TGTGCCAGCAACGATCGGTCCTACAATGAGCAGTTCTTC
D: .; V: TRBV5-4; size: .; J: TRBJ2-3; CDR3: CASSLGQSGDTQYF; DNA: TGTGCCAGCAGCTTGGGACAAAGCGGAGATACGCAGTATTTT
D: TRBD1; V: TRBV7-2; size: .; J: TRBJ2-5; CDR3: CASSSMTGSAQTQYF; DNA: TGTGCCAGCAGCTCCATGACAGGGAGTGCGCAGACCCAGTACTTC
D: .; V: TRBV5-1; size: .; J: TRBJ1-3; CDR3: CASSLAGWSGVSGNTIYF; DNA: TGCGCCAGCAGCTTGGCCGGTTGGAGCGGGGTCTCTGGAAACACCATATATTTT
D: TRBD1; V: TRBV6-1; size: .; J: TRBJ1-4; CDR3: CASSLDRANEKLFF; DNA: TGTGCCAGCAGTCTGGACAGGGCCAATGAAAAACTGTTTTTT
D: .; V: TRBV5-5; size: .; J: TRBJ1-5; CDR3: CASSSHRGEPQHF; DNA: TGTGCCAGCAGCTCCCATCGGGGGGAGCCCCAGCATTTT
D: TRBD2; V: TRBV5-1; size: few; J: TRBJ2-3; CDR3: CASSLRASGSDTQYF; DNA: TGCGCCAGCAGCTTACGGGCTAGCGGTTCAGATACGCAGTATTTT
D: TRBD1; V: TRBV7-8; size: .; J: TRBJ2-7; CDR3: CASSLAGTGGEQYF; DNA: TGTGCCAGCAGCTTAGCCGGGACAGGCGGCGAGCAGTACTTC
D: .; V: TRBV4-1; size: .; J: TRBJ2-3; CDR3: CASSQDDLFTDTQYF; DNA: TGCGCCAGCAGCCAAGACGACTTGTTTACAGATACGCAGTATTTT
D: TRBD2; V: TRBV5-1; size: once; J: TRBJ2-1; CDR3: CASSLGAGGGYNEQFF; DNA: TGCGCCAGCAGCTTGGGAGCGGGAGGAGGTTACAATGAGCAGTTCTTC
D: TRBD1; V: TRBV10-2; size: .; J: TRBJ2-7; CDR3: CASTGQGMGEQYF; DNA: TGCGCCAGCACGGGACAGGGGATGGGGGAGCAGTACTTC
D: .; V: TRBV5-1; size: .; J: TRBJ2-1; CDR3: CASSEVLADNEQFF; DNA: TGCGCCAGCAGCGAGGTACTAGCTGACAATGAGCAGTTCTTC
D: TRBD2; V: TRBV5-1; size: .; J: TRBJ2-7; CDR3: CASSLAGGIYEQYF; DNA: TGCGCCAGCAGCTTAGCGGGGGGCATCTACGAGCAGTACTTC
D: TRBD1; V: TRBV11-2; size: .; J: TRBJ2-5; CDR3: CASRTGTVGETQYF; DNA: TGTGCCAGCAGAACCGGGACAGTAGGAGAGACCCAGTACTTC
D: .; V: TRBV29-1; size: once; J: TRBJ2-1; CDR3: CSVDKGNEQFF; DNA: TGCAGCGTTGATAAGGGGAATGAGCAGTTCTTC
D: .; V: TRBV30; size: .; J: TRBJ1-2; CDR3: CAWRGKGLNYGYTF; DNA: TGTGCCTGGAGGGGCAAGGGACTTAACTATGGCTACACCTTC
D: .; V: TRBV18; size: .; J: TRBJ2-1; CDR3: CASSPLSATGFNEQFF; DNA: TGTGCCAGCTCACCACTTTCTGCGACAGGTTTCAATGAGCAGTTCTTC
D: TRBD1; V: TRBV2; size: .; J: TRBJ1-5; CDR3: CASSSQGASQPQHF; DNA: TGTGCCAGCAGCTCACAGGGGGCTTCTCAGCCCCAGCATTTT
D: TRBD1; V: TRBV2; size: .; J: TRBJ2-7; CDR3: CASSPGTGSYEQYF; DNA: TGTGCCAGCAGTCCCGGGACAGGCTCATACGAGCAGTACTTC
D: .; V: TRBV9; size: .; J: TRBJ2-7; CDR3: CASSVGPTGRLGEQYF; DNA: TGTGCCAGCAGCGTAGGCCCCACGGGGAGGTTGGGCGAGCAGTACTTC
D: .; V: TRBV11-1; size: .; J: TRBJ1-1; CDR3: CASSSGGWSAEAFF; DNA: TGTGCCAGCAGCTCTGGGGGCTGGTCGGCTGAAGCTTTCTTT
D: TRBD1; V: TRBV7-6; size: .; J: TRBJ2-2; CDR3: CASSSRPGQGGRGTGELFF; DNA: TGTGCCAGCAGCTCGCGTCCGGGACAGGGTGGAAGGGGCACCGGGGAGCTGTTTTTT
D: TRBD1; V: TRBV19; size: .; J: TRBJ2-2; CDR3: CASSIGLVGTGGAGELFF; DNA: TGTGCCAGTAGTATAGGGCTGGTAGGGACAGGGGGTGCCGGGGAGCTGTTTTTT
D: TRBD1; V: TRBV7-3; size: few; J: TRBJ1-2; CDR3: CASSYDRGYGYTF; DNA: TGTGCCAGCAGCTATGACAGGGGATATGGCTACACCTTC
D: .; V: TRBV9; size: .; J: TRBJ2-7; CDR3: CASSLRPNRDEQYF; DNA: TGTGCCAGCAGCCTCCGACCAAACAGGGACGAGCAGTACTTC
D: .; V: TRBV5-1; size: .; J: TRBJ1-2; CDR3: CASSLVGGYGYTF; DNA: TGCGCCAGCAGCTTGGTAGGGGGTTATGGCTACACCTTC
D: .; V: TRBV25-1; size: .; J: TRBJ1-1; CDR3: CASSDGDSTEAFF; DNA: TGTGCCAGCAGTGACGGGGATTCCACTGAAGCTTTCTTT
D: .; V: TRBV5-4; size: .; J: TRBJ1-1; CDR3: CASTLGTGTRNTEAFF; DNA: TGTGCCAGCACCTTGGGGACCGGGACACGGAACACTGAAGCTTTCTTT
D: TRBD1; V: TRBV11-2; size: .; J: TRBJ2-7; CDR3: CASSLLLPGTGELYEQYF; DNA: TGTGCCAGCAGCTTACTACTGCCTGGGACAGGGGAACTCTACGAGCAGTACTTC